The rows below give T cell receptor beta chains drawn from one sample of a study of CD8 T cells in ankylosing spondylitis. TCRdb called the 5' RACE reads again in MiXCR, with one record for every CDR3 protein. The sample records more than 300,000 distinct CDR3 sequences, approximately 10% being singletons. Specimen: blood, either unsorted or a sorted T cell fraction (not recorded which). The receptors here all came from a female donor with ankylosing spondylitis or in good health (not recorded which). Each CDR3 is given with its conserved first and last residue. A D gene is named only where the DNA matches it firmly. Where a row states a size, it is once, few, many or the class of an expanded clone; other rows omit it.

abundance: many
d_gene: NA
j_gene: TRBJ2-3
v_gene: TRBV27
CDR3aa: CASSSGHREWGTDTQYF
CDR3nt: TGTGCCAGCAGTAGTGGCCACAGGGAATGGGGCACAGATACGCAGTATTTT

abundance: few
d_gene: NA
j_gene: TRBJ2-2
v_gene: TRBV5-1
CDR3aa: CASSFGNQGLAGELFF
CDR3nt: TGCGCCAGCAGCTTTGGAAACCAGGGTTTAGCCGGGGAGCTGTTTTTT

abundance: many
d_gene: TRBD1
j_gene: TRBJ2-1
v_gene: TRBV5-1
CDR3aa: CASSLGGTGMKDEQFF
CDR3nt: TGCGCCAGCAGCTTGGGGGGGACAGGGATGAAGGATGAGCAGTTCTTC

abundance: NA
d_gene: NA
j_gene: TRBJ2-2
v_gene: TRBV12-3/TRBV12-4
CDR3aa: CAIRIGTGTRASYTGELFF
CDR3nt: TGTGCCATCAGGATAGGGACCGGGACCCGCGCGTCTTACACCGGGGAGCTGTTTTTT

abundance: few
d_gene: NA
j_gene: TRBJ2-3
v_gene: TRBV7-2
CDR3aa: CASSFTGFALTDTQYF
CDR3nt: TGTGCCAGCAGCTTTACAGGGTTCGCGCTCACAGATACGCAGTATTTT

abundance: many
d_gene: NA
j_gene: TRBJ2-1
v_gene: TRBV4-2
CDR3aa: CASREGGEQFF
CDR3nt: TGTGCCAGCAGGGAAGGCGGTGAGCAGTTCTTC

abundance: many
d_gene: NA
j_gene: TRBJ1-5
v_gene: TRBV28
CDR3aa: CASSLRGTRTNQPQHF
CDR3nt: TGTGCCAGCAGTTTACGAGGTACACGTACCAATCAGCCCCAGCATTTT

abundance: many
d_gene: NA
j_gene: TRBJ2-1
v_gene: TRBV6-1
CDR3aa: CASRKNRDEQFF
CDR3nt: TGTGCCAGCAGGAAGAATCGGGATGAGCAGTTCTTC

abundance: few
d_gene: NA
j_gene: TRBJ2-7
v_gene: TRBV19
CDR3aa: CASSIQQGEQYF
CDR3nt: TGTGCCAGTAGTATTCAGCAGGGCGAGCAGTACTTC

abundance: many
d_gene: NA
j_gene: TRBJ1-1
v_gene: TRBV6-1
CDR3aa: CASIGGAAPNTEAFF
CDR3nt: TGTGCCAGCATTGGGGGCGCAGCCCCGAACACTGAAGCTTTCTTT

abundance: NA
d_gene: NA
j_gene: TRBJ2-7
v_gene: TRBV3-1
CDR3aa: CASIQDWESEQYF
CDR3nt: TGTGCCAGCATCCAAGATTGGGAGTCCGAGCAGTACTTC

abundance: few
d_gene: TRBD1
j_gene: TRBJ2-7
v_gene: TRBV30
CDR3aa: CALRTGPYEQYF
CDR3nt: TGTGCCTTGCGGACAGGGCCCTACGAGCAGTACTTC

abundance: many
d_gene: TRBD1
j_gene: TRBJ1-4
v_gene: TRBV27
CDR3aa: CASSRTGVGIDEKLFF
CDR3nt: TGTGCCAGCAGCAGGACAGGGGTCGGGATCGATGAAAAACTGTTTTTT

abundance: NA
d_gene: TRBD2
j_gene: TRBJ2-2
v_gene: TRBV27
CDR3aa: CASSPLRTSGKINTGELFF
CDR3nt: TGTGCCAGCAGCCCCCTCCGGACTAGCGGGAAGATCAACACCGGGGAGCTGTTTTTT

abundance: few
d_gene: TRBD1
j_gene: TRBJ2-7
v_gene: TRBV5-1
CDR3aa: CASSSRDRGYEQYF
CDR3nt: TGCGCCAGCAGCTCCCGGGACAGGGGGTACGAGCAGTACTTC

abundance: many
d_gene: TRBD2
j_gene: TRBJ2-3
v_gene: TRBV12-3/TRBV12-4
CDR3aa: CASSPLLAGGANTQYF
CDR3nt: TGTGCCAGCAGTCCCCTACTAGCGGGAGGGGCGAATACGCAGTATTTT

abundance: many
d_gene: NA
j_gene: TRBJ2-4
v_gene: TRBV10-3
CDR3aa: CAISEIGVGNIQYF
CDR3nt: TGTGCCATCAGTGAGATAGGGGTTGGAAACATTCAGTACTTC

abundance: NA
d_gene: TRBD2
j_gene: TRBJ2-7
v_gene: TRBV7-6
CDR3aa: CASSLLPGLAGVNEQYF
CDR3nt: TGTGCCAGCAGCCTCCTCCCGGGACTAGCGGGAGTCAACGAGCAGTACTTC

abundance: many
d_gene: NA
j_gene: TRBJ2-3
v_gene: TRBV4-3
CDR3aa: CASSQVGDTQYF
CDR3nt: TGCGCCAGCAGCCAAGTAGGAGATACGCAGTATTTT

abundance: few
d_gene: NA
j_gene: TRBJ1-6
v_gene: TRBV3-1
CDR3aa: CACSQDRATNGSPLHF
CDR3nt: TGTGCCTGCAGCCAAGATAGGGCTACCAACGGTTCACCCCTCCACTTT

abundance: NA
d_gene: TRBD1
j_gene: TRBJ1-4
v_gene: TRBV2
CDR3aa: CANSRDSGEKLFF
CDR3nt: TGTGCCAACAGCCGGGACAGTGGCGAAAAACTGTTTTTT

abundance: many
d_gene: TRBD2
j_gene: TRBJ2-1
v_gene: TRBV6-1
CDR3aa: CASSERTSGNNEQFF
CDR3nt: TGTGCCAGCAGTGAACGGACTAGCGGTAACAATGAGCAGTTCTTC

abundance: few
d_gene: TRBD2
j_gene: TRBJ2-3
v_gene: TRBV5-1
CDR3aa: CASSWTSGGSDTQYF
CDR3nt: TGCGCCAGCAGCTGGACTAGCGGGGGTTCAGATACGCAGTATTTT

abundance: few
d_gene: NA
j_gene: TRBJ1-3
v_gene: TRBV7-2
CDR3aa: CASSPLTPGNTIYF
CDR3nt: TGTGCCAGCAGCCCCTTGACTCCGGGAAACACCATATATTTT

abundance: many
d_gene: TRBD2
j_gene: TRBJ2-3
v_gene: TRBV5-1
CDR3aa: CASSLELAGARDTQYF
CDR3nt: TGCGCCAGCAGCTTGGAACTAGCGGGGGCGAGAGATACGCAGTATTTT

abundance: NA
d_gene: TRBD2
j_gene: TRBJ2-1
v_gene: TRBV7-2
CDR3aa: CASSSPGAGNNEQFF
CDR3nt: TGTGCCAGCAGCTCCCCCGGAGCGGGGAATAATGAGCAGTTCTTC

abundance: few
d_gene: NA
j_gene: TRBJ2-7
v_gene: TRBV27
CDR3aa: CASSSPRGQRKVRYF
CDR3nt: TGTGCCAGCAGTTCGCCGCGTGGGCAGAGAAAAGTGCGGTACTTC

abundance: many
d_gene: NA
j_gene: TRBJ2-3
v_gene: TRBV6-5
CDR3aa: CASSSADTYTDTQYF
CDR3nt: TGTGCCAGCAGTTCAGCGGACACATACACAGATACGCAGTATTTT

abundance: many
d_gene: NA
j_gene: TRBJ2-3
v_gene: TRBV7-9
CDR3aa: CASGVSTDTQYF
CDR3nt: TGTGCCAGCGGAGTCAGCACAGATACGCAGTATTTT

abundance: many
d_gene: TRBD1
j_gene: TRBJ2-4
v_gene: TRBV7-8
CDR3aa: CASSSLTGVGIQYF
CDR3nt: TGTGCCAGCAGCTCGTTAACAGGGGTTGGCATTCAGTACTTC

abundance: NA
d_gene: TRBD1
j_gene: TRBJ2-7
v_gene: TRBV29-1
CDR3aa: CSVGGQGYEQYF
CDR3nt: TGCAGCGTTGGGGGACAGGGGTACGAGCAGTACTTC

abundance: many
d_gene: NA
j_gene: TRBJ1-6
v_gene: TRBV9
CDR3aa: CASSRIAINSPLHF
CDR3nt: TGTGCCAGCAGCCGCATTGCGATAAATTCACCCCTCCACTTT

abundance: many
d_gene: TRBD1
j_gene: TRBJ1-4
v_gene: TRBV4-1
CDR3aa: CASSQEDRGNEKLFF
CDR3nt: TGCGCCAGCAGCCAAGAGGACAGGGGAAATGAAAAACTGTTTTTT

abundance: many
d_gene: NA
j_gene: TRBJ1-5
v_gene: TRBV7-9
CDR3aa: CASSSGGSNQPQHF
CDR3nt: TGTGCCAGCAGCTCGGGTGGGAGCAATCAGCCCCAGCATTTT

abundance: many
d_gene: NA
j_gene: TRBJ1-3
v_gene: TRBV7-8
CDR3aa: CASSLWDPERDTIYF
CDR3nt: TGTGCCAGCAGCTTATGGGACCCAGAGAGAGACACCATATATTTT

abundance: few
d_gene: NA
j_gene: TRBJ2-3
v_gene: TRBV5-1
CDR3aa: CASSLGPSTSTDTQYF
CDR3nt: TGCGCCAGCAGCTTGGGTCCCTCCACTAGCACAGATACGCAGTATTTT

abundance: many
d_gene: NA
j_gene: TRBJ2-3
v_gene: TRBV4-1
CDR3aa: CASSQAQGFGTDTQYF
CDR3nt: TGCGCCAGCAGCCAGGCCCAGGGCTTCGGCACAGATACGCAGTATTTT

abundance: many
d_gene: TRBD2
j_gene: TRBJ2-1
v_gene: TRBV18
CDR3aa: CASSPALAGASYEQFF
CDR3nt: TGTGCCAGCTCACCCGCCCTAGCGGGAGCATCGTATGAGCAGTTCTTC

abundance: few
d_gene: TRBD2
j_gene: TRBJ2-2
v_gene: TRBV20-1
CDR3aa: CSARDGLAGGPSRELFF
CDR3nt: TGCAGTGCTAGAGATGGGCTAGCGGGAGGGCCGTCTCGGGAGCTGTTTTTT

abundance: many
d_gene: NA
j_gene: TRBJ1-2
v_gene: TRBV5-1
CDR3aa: CASSLALGQTEGYTF
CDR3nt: TGCGCCAGCAGCTTGGCCCTTGGGCAGACGGAGGGCTACACCTTC

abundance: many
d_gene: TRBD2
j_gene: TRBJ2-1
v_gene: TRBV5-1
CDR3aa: CASSLLAERYNEQFF
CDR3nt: TGCGCCAGCAGCTTACTAGCGGAGCGGTACAATGAGCAGTTCTTC

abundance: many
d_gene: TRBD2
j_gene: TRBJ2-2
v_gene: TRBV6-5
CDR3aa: CASSYRVAGKREELFF
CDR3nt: TGTGCCAGCAGTTACCGGGTAGCGGGAAAGAGGGAGGAGCTGTTTTTT

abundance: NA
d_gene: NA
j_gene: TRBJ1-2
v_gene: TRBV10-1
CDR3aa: CASREQGYYGYTF
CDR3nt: TGCGCCAGCAGGGAACAGGGATACTATGGCTACACCTTC

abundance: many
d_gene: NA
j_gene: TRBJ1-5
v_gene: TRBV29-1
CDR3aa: CSVEVGSNQPQHF
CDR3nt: TGCAGCGTTGAGGTCGGTAGCAATCAGCCCCAGCATTTT

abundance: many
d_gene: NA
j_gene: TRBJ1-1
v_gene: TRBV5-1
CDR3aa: CASSLEGTEAFF
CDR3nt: TGCGCCAGCAGCTTGGAGGGGACTGAAGCTTTCTTT

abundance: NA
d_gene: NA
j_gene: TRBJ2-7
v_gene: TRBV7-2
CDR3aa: CASSFPGVYKYEQYF
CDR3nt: TGTGCCAGCAGCTTTCCCGGGGTCTACAAATACGAGCAGTACTTC

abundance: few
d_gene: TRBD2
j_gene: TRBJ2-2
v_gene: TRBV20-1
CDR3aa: CSARTGTSGLVTGELFF
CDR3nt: TGCAGTGCCCGAACCGGGACTAGCGGGTTGGTAACCGGGGAGCTGTTTTTT

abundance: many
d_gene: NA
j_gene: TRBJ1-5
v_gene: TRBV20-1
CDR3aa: CSAASRGGNRNQPQHF
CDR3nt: TGCAGTGCTGCCTCTAGGGGGGGTAATAGGAATCAGCCCCAGCATTTT

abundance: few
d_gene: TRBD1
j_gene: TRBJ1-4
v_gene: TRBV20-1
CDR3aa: CSARATGTAVLF
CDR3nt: TGCAGTGCTAGAGCGACCGGGACAGCGGTACTCTTT

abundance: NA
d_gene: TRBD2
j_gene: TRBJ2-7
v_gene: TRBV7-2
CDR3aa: CASSDTSGSYEQYF
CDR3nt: TGTGCCAGCAGCGATACTAGCGGGAGCTACGAGCAGTACTTC

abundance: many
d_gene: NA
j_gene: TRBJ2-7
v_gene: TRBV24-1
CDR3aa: CATSDRVTYEQYF
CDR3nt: TGTGCCACCAGTGACAGAGTAACCTACGAGCAGTACTTC

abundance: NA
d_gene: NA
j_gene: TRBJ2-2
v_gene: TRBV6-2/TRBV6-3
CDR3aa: CASSFLASTGELFF
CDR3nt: TGTGCCAGCAGTTTCCTAGCCTCCACCGGGGAGCTGTTTTTT

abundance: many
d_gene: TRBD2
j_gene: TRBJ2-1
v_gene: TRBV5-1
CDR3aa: CASSSSGGSEPNEQFF
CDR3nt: TGCGCCAGCAGTTCCTCGGGCGGGAGCGAACCGAATGAGCAGTTCTTC